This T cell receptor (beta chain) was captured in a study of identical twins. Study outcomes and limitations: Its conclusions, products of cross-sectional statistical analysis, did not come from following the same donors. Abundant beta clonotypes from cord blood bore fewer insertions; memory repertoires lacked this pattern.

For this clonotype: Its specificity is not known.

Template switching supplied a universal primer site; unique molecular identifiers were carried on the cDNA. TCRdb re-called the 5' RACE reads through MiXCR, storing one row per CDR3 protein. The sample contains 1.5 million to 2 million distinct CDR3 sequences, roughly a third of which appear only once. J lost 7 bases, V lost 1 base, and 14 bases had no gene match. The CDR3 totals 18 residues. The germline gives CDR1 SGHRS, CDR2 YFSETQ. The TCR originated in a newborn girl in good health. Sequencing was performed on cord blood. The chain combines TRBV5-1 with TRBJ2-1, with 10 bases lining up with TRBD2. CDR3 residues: CASSLRGEWTSGTNEQFF. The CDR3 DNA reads TGCGCCAGCAGCTTGCGGGGTGAGTGGACTAGCGGAACTAATGAGCAGTTCTTC.